The present T cell receptor (beta chain) was sequenced within a study of vaccination and CD4 T cells after COVID-19. Study background: The cells were exposed to overlapping spike peptides originating from SARS-CoV-2, HCoV-NL63, HCoV-OC43 and HCoV-229E for stimulation. Cultures designated as controls were supplied with a CEFX pool, an HIV-1 Nef pool, or no peptide.

With 3 bases removed from V and 5 bases from J, the gap between germline ends came to 7 bases. Per germline, CDR1 SGHTA and CDR2 FQGNSA. The CDR3 has 12 amino acids. As to treatment: roughly ten-day PBMC culture with coronavirus spike peptide pools or control peptides (ViraFEST assay). PBMCs, plated at roughly 2.2 million per well, were grown in the presence of 9.5 to 10 IU/ml IL-2 and 9.5 to 10 ug/ml peptide pools. Cells received half-medium changes with fresh IL-2 medium on days 3 and 7. As concerns this clonotype: The antigen is unknown.

The Oncomine TCR Beta short-read assay was what sequenced the DNA obtained from cultured CD4+ T cells. TCRdb analysed the PCR reads with MiXCR anew, one entry per CDR3 protein. The repertoire holds 20,000 to 25,000 distinct CDR3 sequences, with 66% as singletons. The rearrangement uses TRBV7-2 and TRBJ2-5; D not certain. Sequenced input: CD4+ T cells from blood, cultured in vitro. This clonotype was obtained from a human donor who had recovered from COVID-19. CDR3 loop: CASSFSPETQYF. The CDR3 nucleotides are TGTGCCAGCAGCTTTTCCCCCGAGACCCAGTACTTC.